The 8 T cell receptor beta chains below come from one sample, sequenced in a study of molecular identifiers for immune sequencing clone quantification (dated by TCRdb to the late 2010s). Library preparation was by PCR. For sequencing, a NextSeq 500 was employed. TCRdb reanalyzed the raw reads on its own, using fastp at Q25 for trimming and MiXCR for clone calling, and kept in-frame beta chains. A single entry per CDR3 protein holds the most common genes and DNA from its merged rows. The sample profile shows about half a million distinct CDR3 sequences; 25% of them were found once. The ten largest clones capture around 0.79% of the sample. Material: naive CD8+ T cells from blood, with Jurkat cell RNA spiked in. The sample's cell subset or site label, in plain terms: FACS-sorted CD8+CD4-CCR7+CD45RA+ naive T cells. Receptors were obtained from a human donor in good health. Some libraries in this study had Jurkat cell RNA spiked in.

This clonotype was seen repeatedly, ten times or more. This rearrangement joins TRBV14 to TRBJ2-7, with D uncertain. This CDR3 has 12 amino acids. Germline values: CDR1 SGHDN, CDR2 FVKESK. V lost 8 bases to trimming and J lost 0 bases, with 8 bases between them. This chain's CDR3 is CASGETSYEQYF. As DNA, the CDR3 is TGTGCCAGCGGCGAGACCTCCTACGAGCAGTACTTC.

The CDR3 DNA sequence: TGTGCCAGCAGTCCCCGTACAGCGAAGACCCAGTACTTC. It specifies CASSPRTAKTQYF. V gene TRBV2 combines with J gene TRBJ2-5; D remains ambiguous. The CDR3 covers 13 residues. The V and J ends lost 5 bases and 6 bases respectively, with 13 bases between them. The V gene's germline CDR1 is SNHLY and CDR2 FYNNEI.

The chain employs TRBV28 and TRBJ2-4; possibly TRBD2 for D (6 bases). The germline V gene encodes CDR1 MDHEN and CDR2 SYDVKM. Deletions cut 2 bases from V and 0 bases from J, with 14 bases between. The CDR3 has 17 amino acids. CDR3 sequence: CASSLGERVLAKNIQYF. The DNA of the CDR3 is TGTGCCAGCAGTTTAGGGGAGCGGGTATTAGCCAAAAACATTCAGTACTTC.

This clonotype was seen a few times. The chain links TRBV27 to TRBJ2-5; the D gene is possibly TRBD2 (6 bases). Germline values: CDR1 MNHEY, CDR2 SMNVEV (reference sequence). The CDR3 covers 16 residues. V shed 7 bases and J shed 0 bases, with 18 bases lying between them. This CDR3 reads CASKPWGLRYQETQYF. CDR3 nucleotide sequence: TGTGCCAGCAAGCCTTGGGGACTTAGGTACCAAGAGACCCAGTACTTC.

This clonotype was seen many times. This CDR3 reads CASSLSSLSNQPQHF. CDR3 DNA sequence: TGTGCCAGCAGTTTATCGAGCCTTAGCAATCAGCCCCAGCATTTT. V gene TRBV27 combines with J gene TRBJ1-5; D ambiguous. Germline CDR1 is MNHEY and CDR2 is SMNVEV (reference sequence). V lost 0 bases, J lost 0 bases, and 6 bases lay in between. CDR3 length: 15 residues.

The CDR3, as DNA: TGTGCCAGCTCACCAGCGGCTGGGGCCAACGTCCTGACTTTC. Protein product: CASSPAAGANVLTF. The V and J genes are TRBV18 and TRBJ2-6; D is ambiguous. Germline-derived CDR1 and CDR2 are KGHSH and LQKENI. The germline V and J ends were trimmed by 2 bases and 2 bases, with 4 bases remaining between them. The CDR3 consists of 14 residues. Filled out from reference TRBV18 and TRBJ2-6, the complete variable domain reads NAGVMQNPRHLVRRRGQEARLRCSPMKGHSHVYWYRQLPEEGLKFMVYLQKENIIDESGMPKERFSAEFPKEGPSILRIQQVVRGDSAAYFCASSPAAGANVLTFGAGSRLTVL.

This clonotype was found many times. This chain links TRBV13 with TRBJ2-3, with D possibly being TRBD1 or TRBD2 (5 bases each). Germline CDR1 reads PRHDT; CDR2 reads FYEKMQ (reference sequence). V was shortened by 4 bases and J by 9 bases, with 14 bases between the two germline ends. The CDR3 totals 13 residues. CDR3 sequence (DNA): TGTGCCAGCAGCTCGGCAGGGAGTGAGACGCAGTATTTT. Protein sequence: CASSSAGSETQYF.

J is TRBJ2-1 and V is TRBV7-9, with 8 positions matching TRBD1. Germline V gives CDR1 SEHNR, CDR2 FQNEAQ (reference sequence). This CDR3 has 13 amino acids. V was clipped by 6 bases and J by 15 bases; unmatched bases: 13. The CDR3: CASSFLGGQGLFF. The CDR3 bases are TGTGCCAGCAGTTTCCTAGGCGGACAGGGACTGTTCTTC.